Listed below are T cell receptor beta chains from one sample, sequenced in a study of T cells after yellow fever vaccination. MiXCR, applied by TCRdb to the 5' RACE reads, yields one record per CDR3 protein. The sample yields 150,000 or so distinct CDR3 sequences, 6.5% to 8.5% seen once. Sequences were derived from CD4+ T cells sorted from PBMCs, sampled about 5 days after the first yellow fever vaccination. Source of these receptors: a man between 18 and 29 years old who received the YFV17D yellow fever vaccine. Each CDR3 is given with its conserved first and last residue. D genes are given only for firm matches. Not all rows give a size; the values are once, few, many and, for expanded clones, a class.

abundance: many
v_gene: TRBV6-5
j_gene: TRBJ1-2
d_gene: -
CDR3nt: TGTGCCAGCAGTTACGAGGGGCAGAGGACTGGCTACACCTTC
CDR3aa: CASSYEGQRTGYTF

abundance: -
v_gene: TRBV5-1
j_gene: TRBJ2-1
d_gene: -
CDR3nt: TGCGCCAGCAGCTTGGAAGTGGGGGGTTACAATGAGCAGTTCTTC
CDR3aa: CASSLEVGGYNEQFF

abundance: few
v_gene: TRBV20-1
j_gene: TRBJ2-2
d_gene: TRBD1
CDR3nt: TGCAGTGCTAGGGGACAGCTCGCCGGAACCGGGGAGCTGTTTTTT
CDR3aa: CSARGQLAGTGELFF

abundance: -
v_gene: TRBV7-2
j_gene: TRBJ1-2
d_gene: -
CDR3nt: TGTGCCAGCAGCCGCCGGGACACGGATAGGTACACCTTC
CDR3aa: CASSRRDTDRYTF

abundance: many
v_gene: TRBV7-2
j_gene: TRBJ1-1
d_gene: -
CDR3nt: TGTGCCAGCAGCTACCGACGGGAGGGGACTGAAGCTTTCTTT
CDR3aa: CASSYRREGTEAFF

abundance: -
v_gene: TRBV7-9
j_gene: TRBJ2-3
d_gene: TRBD2
CDR3nt: TGTGCCAGCAGTTCCCCGGGGGGGAACACAGATACGCAGTATTTT
CDR3aa: CASSSPGGNTDTQYF

abundance: many
v_gene: TRBV9
j_gene: TRBJ1-2
d_gene: TRBD1
CDR3nt: TGTGCCAGCAGCGCGGGACAGGGGTCTAACTATGGCTACACCTTC
CDR3aa: CASSAGQGSNYGYTF

abundance: -
v_gene: TRBV5-1
j_gene: TRBJ2-5
d_gene: -
CDR3nt: TGCGCCAGCAGCTTCATAGAGACCCAGTACTTC
CDR3aa: CASSFIETQYF

abundance: -
v_gene: TRBV3-1
j_gene: TRBJ2-1
d_gene: TRBD2
CDR3nt: TGTGCCAGCAGCCGCCAGGGACTAGCGGCCTACAATGAGCAGTTCTTC
CDR3aa: CASSRQGLAAYNEQFF

abundance: many
v_gene: TRBV15
j_gene: TRBJ1-6
d_gene: -
CDR3nt: TGTGCCACCAGCAGACCGGACTCACTCACCCTCCACTTT
CDR3aa: CATSRPDSLTLHF

abundance: many
v_gene: TRBV5-6
j_gene: TRBJ2-2
d_gene: -
CDR3nt: TGTGCCAGCAGCGTGGGGTCCGGAACCGGGGAGCTGTTTTTT
CDR3aa: CASSVGSGTGELFF

abundance: many
v_gene: TRBV7-6
j_gene: TRBJ2-5
d_gene: -
CDR3nt: TGTGCCAGCAGCTTTTATAGCTCCGACCAGTACTTC
CDR3aa: CASSFYSSDQYF

abundance: many
v_gene: TRBV5-1
j_gene: TRBJ2-3
d_gene: -
CDR3nt: TGCGCCAGCAGCTTGTCGGGGCGCAGAGAAGATACGCAGTATTTT
CDR3aa: CASSLSGRREDTQYF

abundance: few
v_gene: TRBV7-2
j_gene: TRBJ2-3
d_gene: -
CDR3nt: TGTGCCAGCAGCTTCCGAATAAGCACAGATACGCAGTATTTT
CDR3aa: CASSFRISTDTQYF

abundance: many
v_gene: TRBV7-3
j_gene: TRBJ2-5
d_gene: -
CDR3nt: TGTGCCAGCAGCCGGACAGTAGAAGAGACCCAGTACTTC
CDR3aa: CASSRTVEETQYF

abundance: many
v_gene: TRBV27
j_gene: TRBJ1-1
d_gene: -
CDR3nt: TGTGCCAGCAGTTCGGAGACAGGGAACACTGAAGCTTTCTTT
CDR3aa: CASSSETGNTEAFF

abundance: -
v_gene: TRBV5-1
j_gene: TRBJ2-4
d_gene: -
CDR3nt: TGCGCCAGCAGCTTGGACAGCGTAAAAAACATTCAGTACTTC
CDR3aa: CASSLDSVKNIQYF

abundance: -
v_gene: TRBV4-1
j_gene: TRBJ2-5
d_gene: -
CDR3nt: TGCGCCAGCAGCCAAGGGACGAGGGGGGAGACCCAGTACTTC
CDR3aa: CASSQGTRGETQYF

abundance: many
v_gene: TRBV29-1
j_gene: TRBJ2-1
d_gene: TRBD2
CDR3nt: TGCAGCGTTGTGCCTAGCGGGGGTTACTACAATGAGCAGTTCTTC
CDR3aa: CSVVPSGGYYNEQFF

abundance: few
v_gene: TRBV6-5
j_gene: TRBJ2-1
d_gene: -
CDR3nt: TGTGCCAGCAGAACGGGATACAATGAGCAGTTCTTC
CDR3aa: CASRTGYNEQFF

abundance: many
v_gene: TRBV6-6
j_gene: TRBJ2-1
d_gene: TRBD1
CDR3nt: TGTGCCAGCAGGGGACAGGGGGCTGATGAGCAGTTCTTC
CDR3aa: CASRGQGADEQFF

abundance: -
v_gene: TRBV9
j_gene: TRBJ1-1
d_gene: TRBD1
CDR3nt: TGTGCCAGCAGCGTAGAACCAGGCAGGGGGACTCGGATCACTGAAGCTTTCTTT
CDR3aa: CASSVEPGRGTRITEAFF

abundance: many
v_gene: TRBV9
j_gene: TRBJ2-3
d_gene: TRBD2
CDR3nt: TGTGCCAGCAGCGAGCGGTGGGGGAGGGTGCAGTATTTT
CDR3aa: CASSERWGRVQYF

abundance: many
v_gene: TRBV4-2
j_gene: TRBJ2-7
d_gene: -
CDR3nt: TGTGCCAGCAGCCAAGAATCTTCCCGAGGGACGGAGCAGTACTTC
CDR3aa: CASSQESSRGTEQYF

abundance: few
v_gene: TRBV6-1
j_gene: TRBJ1-2
d_gene: -
CDR3nt: TGTGCCAGCAGGAATGGCAGGAGGGATGGCTACACCTTC
CDR3aa: CASRNGRRDGYTF

abundance: many
v_gene: TRBV4-1
j_gene: TRBJ2-1
d_gene: -
CDR3nt: TGCGCCAGCAGCCAAGAAGCGGCTCGCTCCTACAATGAGCAGTTCTTC
CDR3aa: CASSQEAARSYNEQFF

abundance: many
v_gene: TRBV20-1
j_gene: TRBJ1-2
d_gene: -
CDR3nt: TGCAGTGCTAGAGATCTGACAACCTTTAGGGATGGCTACACCTTC
CDR3aa: CSARDLTTFRDGYTF

abundance: -
v_gene: TRBV20-1
j_gene: TRBJ2-7
d_gene: -
CDR3nt: TGCAGTGCATACAGTCCCCGGGGTTTCGGGCAGTACTTC
CDR3aa: CSAYSPRGFGQYF

abundance: many
v_gene: TRBV10-3
j_gene: TRBJ1-6
d_gene: -
CDR3nt: TGTGCCATCAGTGAGTCGAGAGGGGGGAGTAATTCACCCCTCCACTTT
CDR3aa: CAISESRGGSNSPLHF

abundance: many
v_gene: TRBV2
j_gene: TRBJ1-2
d_gene: -
CDR3nt: TGTGCCAGCACCAGAGACAACTATGGCTACACCTTC
CDR3aa: CASTRDNYGYTF

abundance: many
v_gene: TRBV7-9
j_gene: TRBJ1-2
d_gene: TRBD1
CDR3nt: TGTGCCAGCATGGGTGGGAATGACAGGGCTAACTATGGCTACACCTTC
CDR3aa: CASMGGNDRANYGYTF

abundance: few
v_gene: TRBV5-8
j_gene: TRBJ2-5
d_gene: TRBD1
CDR3nt: TGTGCCAGCAGCTCGAAACAGGGGAACTTAGAGACCCAGTACTTC
CDR3aa: CASSSKQGNLETQYF

abundance: many
v_gene: TRBV6-2/TRBV6-3
j_gene: TRBJ2-7
d_gene: -
CDR3nt: TGTGCCAGCAGTCCCCCCATGATAGCGGTGTACGAGCAGTACTTC
CDR3aa: CASSPPMIAVYEQYF

abundance: many
v_gene: TRBV3-1
j_gene: TRBJ2-1
d_gene: TRBD2
CDR3nt: TGTGCCAGCAGCCTTTCTAGCGGGGGGGCGCTCGGCCAGTTCTTC
CDR3aa: CASSLSSGGALGQFF

abundance: -
v_gene: TRBV7-9
j_gene: TRBJ1-5
d_gene: -
CDR3nt: TGTGCCAGCAGCTTTGATTTCGGGTCGCCCCAGCATTTT
CDR3aa: CASSFDFGSPQHF

abundance: few
v_gene: TRBV5-4
j_gene: TRBJ1-1
d_gene: TRBD1
CDR3nt: TGTGCCAGCAGCTTGGGCGGGACAGTTAACACTGAAGCTTTCTTT
CDR3aa: CASSLGGTVNTEAFF

abundance: -
v_gene: TRBV5-4
j_gene: TRBJ2-5
d_gene: -
CDR3nt: TGTGCCAGCAGCACCATCAGGGAGACCCAGTACTTC
CDR3aa: CASSTIRETQYF

abundance: -
v_gene: TRBV5-1
j_gene: TRBJ2-5
d_gene: TRBD2
CDR3nt: TGCGCCAGCAGCCGGGGACTAGCGGGGGGCCCAACCCAAGAGACCCAGTACTTC
CDR3aa: CASSRGLAGGPTQETQYF

abundance: many
v_gene: TRBV10-3
j_gene: TRBJ1-5
d_gene: -
CDR3nt: TGTGCCATCAGTGTGGGACAACACAATCAGCCCCAGCATTTT
CDR3aa: CAISVGQHNQPQHF

abundance: many
v_gene: TRBV5-1
j_gene: TRBJ2-1
d_gene: -
CDR3nt: TGCGCCAGCAGCTCTACCCCCTCGGGTGATGAGCAGTTCTTC
CDR3aa: CASSSTPSGDEQFF

abundance: many
v_gene: TRBV5-1
j_gene: TRBJ2-5
d_gene: TRBD1
CDR3nt: TGCGCCAGCAGCCCCGCCGCCCAGGGACAGCAAGAGACCCAGTACTTC
CDR3aa: CASSPAAQGQQETQYF

abundance: many
v_gene: TRBV4-1
j_gene: TRBJ2-4
d_gene: -
CDR3nt: TGCGCCAGCAGCCAAGATTACCAGAACGTTCAGTACTTC
CDR3aa: CASSQDYQNVQYF

abundance: many
v_gene: TRBV27
j_gene: TRBJ2-3
d_gene: -
CDR3nt: TGTGCCAGCAGGATTTCCACCCACGCAGATACGCAGTATTTT
CDR3aa: CASRISTHADTQYF

abundance: few
v_gene: TRBV9
j_gene: TRBJ2-1
d_gene: TRBD2
CDR3nt: TGTGCCAGCAGCCCCGGGACTAACCCTGGGAATGAGCAGTTCTTC
CDR3aa: CASSPGTNPGNEQFF

abundance: -
v_gene: TRBV11-1
j_gene: TRBJ2-6
d_gene: -
CDR3nt: TGTGCCAGCAGCTCTTACAGCTCTGGGGCCAACGTCCTGACTTTC
CDR3aa: CASSSYSSGANVLTF

abundance: many
v_gene: TRBV20-1
j_gene: TRBJ2-1
d_gene: TRBD2
CDR3nt: TGCAGTGCCAAACTAGCGGGCTCCTACAATGAGCAGTTCTTC
CDR3aa: CSAKLAGSYNEQFF